The text below deals with one T cell receptor (beta chain). The clone's antigen remains unknown. Within one base of it there is no much larger clone, and no base qualities were kept. Patients with a history of autoimmune disease or receiving systemic immunosuppression were excluded from the trial. Peripheral blood for TCR sequencing was drawn from every dose cohort at baseline, at cycle 4 day 1 and at cycle 7 day 1. The samples were drawn from a first-in-human, open-label, multicenter phase I dose-escalation trial of ivuxolimab. Adults with locally advanced or metastatic melanoma, renal cell, hepatocellular, or head and neck squamous cell carcinoma were enrolled in the trial. Before TCR sequencing, CD4+ and CD8+ T cells were separately sorted from peripheral blood. CDR1 MGHRA and CDR2 YSYEKL are derived from the germline V gene. Including cysteine and phenylalanine, the CDR3 has 15 amino acids. The retained sequence is limited to the CDR3, 45 bases, with the frame set at the first base. Here V drops 5 bases and J drops 3 bases, and the junction holds 7 bases not matched to any gene.

This entry is derived from a study of OX40 agonist ivuxolimab in advanced cancers. Notes on the research overall: Ivuxolimab was an agonistic, fully human IgG2 monoclonal antibody directed against OX40 (CD134), a costimulatory receptor. Intravenous ivuxolimab was administered to patients every 2 weeks at six dose levels: 0.01, 0.1, 0.3, 1.5, 3 and 10 mg/kg. Of the roughly 52 patients in dose escalation, about 20 had hepatocellular carcinoma, around 15 had melanoma, 9 had renal cell carcinoma and 9 had head and neck cancer. In the dose-escalation cohort, 70% to 90% of patients were male, and the mean age was roughly 60 years with a range of roughly 20 to 80. Patients were allowed to have had prior anti-PD-1, anti-PD-L1 or anti-CTLA-4 therapy, and around 41% of the dose-escalation patients had previously received checkpoint inhibitors. Three dose-escalation patients achieved partial responses, one with hepatocellular carcinoma and two with cutaneous melanoma. Peripheral TCRbeta sequencing was intended to test whether TCR sequence diversity was altered and clonal T-cell expansion was caused by ivuxolimab. The paper reports the monotherapy dose-escalation portion (N of about 50 patients) of the phase I ivuxolimab trial.

Study-wide findings and limitations: In partial responders in the 0.1-3.0 mg/kg groups, normalized peripheral clonal expansion was found to be among the lowest, especially among CD8+ T cells. The antigen specificity of the clonally expanded peripheral T cells was not determined. At doses from 0.1 to 3.0 mg/kg, clonal expansion was seen in both CD4+ and CD8+ blood T cells between baseline and week 6. After ivuxolimab, more expanded clones were found on average in CD8+ T cells than in CD4+ T cells. Low levels of normalized T-cell clonal expansion were also seen in some nonresponding patients.

For sequencing of the TCRbeta CDR3 region, genomic DNA was extracted from the sorted cells. The immunoSEQ Assay was used for sequencing of TCRbeta CDR3 regions. TCRdb retrieved this table from immuneACCESS and kept in-frame rearrangements only. Not all clones are present; in checked studies, unresolved V genes account for under half, and no reason is known for the remainder. Within this sample are about 70,000 clones, with 87% of them counted one time only. The ten top clones hold approximately 2.6% of the sample. The source of this sequence is an adult with an advanced solid tumor such as melanoma, head and neck, liver or kidney cancer. Sequenced here: CD4+ or CD8+ T cells sorted from blood, sampled in a trial of the OX40 agonist ivuxolimab. Recombination linked TRBV4-1 to TRBJ2-1; 7 of the junction bases match TRBD2. The CDR3 in this case is CASSSAGENYNEQFF. The nucleotide sequence is given as TGCGCCAGCAGCTCCGCGGGGGAGAACTACAATGAGCAGTTCTTC.